The 21 T cell receptor beta chains in this list originate from one sample, sequenced in a study of lymphopenia after photon versus proton radiotherapy. Profiled with immunoSEQ multiplex PCR; TCRdb holds only in-frame clones, not every one. The sample holds 150,000 to 200,000 clones, roughly nine tenths seen once. This sample comprised peripheral blood, obtained from a patient treated with photon-based radiotherapy. These receptors originate from a middle-aged man with gastric cancer.

This rearrangement joins TRBV11-3 to TRBJ1-1; D ambiguous. Germline CDR1 is SGHNT and CDR2 is YENEEA. Trimming stripped 0 bases from V and 6 bases from J, with 11 bases between. The CDR3 spans 14 residues. CDR3 DNA sequence: TGTGCCAGCAGCTTAGATAGGTGGGCACCTGAAGCTTTCTTT. Translated, it gives CASSLDRWAPEAFF.

The chain employs TRBV7-9 and TRBJ2-7, with 9 nucleotides matching TRBD1. Per germline, CDR1 SEHNR and CDR2 FQNEAQ (reference sequence). The junction had 18 bases not matched to a gene; V was cut back by 4 bases and J by 2 bases. The CDR3 consists of 19 residues. CDR3 residues: CASSSSRVIQGAATYEQYF. DNA for the CDR3: TGTGCCAGCAGCTCCTCAAGAGTCATACAGGGGGCTGCTACCTACGAGCAGTACTTC.

The chain carries TRBV5-1 and TRBJ2-3; D unresolved. The germline V gene encodes CDR1 SGHRS and CDR2 YFSETQ. CDR3 length: 13 residues. Trimming removed 3 bases at V and 1 base at J, with 6 bases between. CDR3 in amino acids: CASSYPGTDTQYF. CDR3 DNA sequence: TGCGCCAGCAGCTACCCAGGCACAGATACGCAGTATTTT. Full variable domain (rest looked up from reference TRBV5-1 and TRBJ2-3): KAGVTQTPRYLIKTRGQQVTLSCSPISGHRSVSWYQQTPGQGLQFLFEYFSETQRNKGNFPGRFSGRQFSNSRSEMNVSTLELGDSALYLCASSYPGTDTQYFGPGTRLTVL.

This clone was seen just once. The rearrangement joins TRBV16 to TRBJ2-7; D possibly corresponds to TRBD2 (5 bases). CDR1 and CDR2 (germline): KGHSY, FQNENV. The CDR3 sequence is 14 residues long. Trimming removed 4 bases at V and 6 bases at J, with 16 bases between. CDR3 sequence reads: CASSRAYSDSEQYF. CDR3 DNA sequence: TGTGCCAGCAGCCGAGCCTACTCGGACTCCGAGCAGTACTTC.

This clone has just one count. The gene calls are TRBV18 and TRBJ2-1, with D hard to call. Germline V gives CDR1 KGHSH, CDR2 LQKENI. The CDR3 is made up of 17 amino acids. V lost 3 bases to trimming and J lost 0 bases, with 15 bases between them. CDR3 protein: CASSPRPLPSSYNEQFF. The DNA for the CDR3 is TGTGCCAGCTCACCCCGGCCCCTTCCCAGCTCCTACAATGAGCAGTTCTTC. The full variable domain, with the rest looked up from reference TRBV18 and TRBJ2-1, is NAGVMQNPRHLVRRRGQEARLRCSPMKGHSHVYWYRQLPEEGLKFMVYLQKENIIDESGMPKERFSAEFPKEGPSILRIQQVVRGDSAAYFCASSPRPLPSSYNEQFFGPGTRLTVL.

The chain joins TRBV29-1 to TRBJ2-3; weak D call: TRBD1 (6 bases). This CDR3 is built from 12 residues. V lost 5 bases to trimming and J lost 3 bases, with 9 bases between them. Germline V gene data show CDR1 as SQVTM and CDR2 as ANQGSEA. The CDR3 DNA reads as TGCAGCGTTCGTACAGGGACAGATACGCAGTATTTT. Amino acid sequence: CSVRTGTDTQYF.

The V and J genes are TRBV2 and TRBJ1-1; no firm D call. The CDR3 covers 14 residues. Germline V gene sequence: CDR1 SNHLY, CDR2 FYNNEI. The V gene lost 9 bases and the J gene lost 1 base, with 15 bases spanning the gap. The CDR3 reads CASKRAGGNTEAFF. The CDR3 DNA is TGTGCCAGTAAGAGGGCAGGTGGGAACACTGAAGCTTTCTTT.

The V call is TRBV5-8, the J call TRBJ1-5, with 8 bases fitting TRBD1. The CDR3 runs 16 residues. V lost 3 bases and J lost 5; bases outside the gene matches: 10. CDR1 SGHTS and CDR2 YDEGEE come from the germline V gene. The CDR3 DNA is TGTGCCAGCAGCTCGACGACAGGGGTAGGGTATCAGCCCCAGCATTTT. Its translation is CASSSTTGVGYQPQHF.

This clone was detected once. The V call is TRBV5-8, the J call TRBJ2-7, with D hard to call. The CDR3 is 11 residues long. Germline-derived CDR1 and CDR2 are SGHTS and YDEGEE. With 4 bases removed from V and 3 bases from J, the gap between germline ends came to 5 bases. CDR3 in amino acids: CASSPRYEQYF. The CDR3 DNA is TGTGCCAGCAGCCCACGCTACGAGCAGTACTTC. Together with reference TRBV5-8 and TRBJ2-7, the CDR3 gives the full variable domain: EAGVTQSPTHLIKTRGQQATLRCSPISGHTSVYWYQQALGLGLQFLLWYDEGEERNRGNFPPRFSGRQFPNYSSELNVNALELEDSALYLCASSPRYEQYFGPGTRLTVT.

V usage is TRBV4-1 and J usage is TRBJ2-4; D assignment may be TRBD1 or TRBD2 (5 bases each). V lost 1 base and J 0 bases, leaving 19 bases between the germline ends. The length of the CDR3 is 19 residues. Germline V gene lookup returns CDR1 MGHRA and CDR2 YSYEKL. CDR3 amino acids: CASSQGVRVGTLAKNIQYF. The CDR3 region has the DNA TGCGCCAGCAGCCAAGGAGTTCGAGTGGGGACGTTAGCCAAAAACATTCAGTACTTC.

The chain is built from TRBV5-4 and TRBJ2-2; D call uncertain. The CDR3 totals 13 residues. CDR1 is SGHNT, CDR2 YYREEE, per germline (reference sequence). The germline V and J ends were trimmed by 4 bases and 4 bases, with 8 bases remaining between them. For the CDR3, the DNA is TGTGCCAGCAGCCTCGTACGCACCGGGGAGCTGTTTTTT. This gives the protein CASSLVRTGELFF.

This chain uses TRBV7-7 with TRBJ2-5; D perhaps matches TRBD2 (5 bases). The CDR3 is 14 residues long. V was shortened by 5 bases and J by 2 bases, with 12 bases between the two germline ends. CDR1 SSHAT and CDR2 FNYEAQ come from the germline V gene (reference sequence). The CDR3 here is CASSPTGKQETQYF. The CDR3 DNA is TGTGCCAGCAGCCCGACCGGGAAACAAGAGACCCAGTACTTC. The variable domain in full, with the rest retrieved from reference TRBV7-7 and TRBJ2-5, is GAGVSQSPRYKVTKRGQDVTLRCDPISSHATLYWYQQALGQGPEFLTYFNYEAQPDKSGLPSDRFSAERPEGSISTLTIQRTEQRDSAMYRCASSPTGKQETQYFGPGTRLLVL.

V usage is TRBV28 and J usage is TRBJ2-7; D remains ambiguous. CDR3 length equals 14 residues. Trimming left V 6 bases short and J 0 bases short, with 12 bases between. Looked up from germline, CDR1 is MDHEN and CDR2 is SYDVKM. In DNA, the CDR3 is TGTGCCAGCAGCAACGGACGCAGCTCCTACGAGCAGTACTTC. Its protein is CASSNGRSSYEQYF.

The CDR3 is CASSIDRARAEQFF. In DNA form, the CDR3 reads TGTGCCAGCAGCATCGACAGGGCACGGGCTGAGCAGTTCTTC. The genes are TRBV2 and TRBJ2-1; 7 bases are a match to TRBD1. The CDR3 is made up of 14 amino acids. Germline loops: CDR1 SNHLY, CDR2 FYNNEI. Trimming removed 6 bases from V and 9 bases from J; junction bases left unmatched: 11.

V usage is TRBV11-2 and J usage is TRBJ2-7, with 7 bases identical to TRBD1. The CDR3 sequence is 14 residues long. J gave up 9 bases and V 1 base, and 9 bases lay outside the gene matches. CDR1 SGHAT and CDR2 FQNNGV come from the germline V gene. The CDR3 loop is CASSLGGTASGQYF. CDR3 nucleotide sequence: TGTGCCAGCAGCTTAGGGGGGACAGCGTCAGGGCAGTACTTC.

V and J are TRBV18 and TRBJ2-7; the D call may be TRBD1 or TRBD2 (5 bases each). Trimming shortened V by 4 bases and J by 4 bases, and 11 bases separated the two germline ends. There are 13 residues in the CDR3. Germline assignment: CDR1 KGHSH and CDR2 LQKENI. The CDR3 DNA sequence: TGTGCCAGCTCACTCGGGGACGTTTACGAGCAGTACTTC. Translated: CASSLGDVYEQYF.

The CDR3 DNA sequence: TGCGCCAGCAGCCCTAACAGGGAAGACACCATATATTTT. Encoded protein: CASSPNREDTIYF. This chain joins TRBV4-3 and TRBJ1-3; possibly TRBD1 for D (6 bases). This CDR3 spans 13 amino acids. Germline V gives CDR1 LGHNA, CDR2 YSLEER. V was shortened by 4 bases and J by 8 bases, with 12 bases between the two germline ends.

The chain combines TRBV9 with TRBJ1-4; no clear D gene. V dropped 5 bases and J dropped 6 bases, with 5 bases sitting between them. Germline CDR1 SGDLS, CDR2 YYNGEE. This CDR3 comprises 11 residues. The CDR3 sequence is CASSADEKLFF. CDR3 nucleotide sequence: TGTGCCAGCAGTGCGGATGAAAAACTGTTTTTT.

This clone appeared once. The CDR3 loop reads CASSPGGYSNQPQHF. The CDR3 DNA is TGTGCCAGCAGCCCAGGGGGGTATAGCAATCAGCCCCAGCATTTT. The J gene is TRBJ1-5, the V gene TRBV7-2; 7 bases match TRBD1. J was trimmed by 0 bases and V by 5 bases; bases with no gene match: 4. The CDR3 runs to 15 residues. Per the germline V gene, CDR1 is SGHTA and CDR2 is FQGNSA.

V and J are TRBV18 and TRBJ2-3, with D hard to call. The CDR3 is 11 residues long. Deletions cut 3 bases from V and 8 bases from J, with 6 bases between. CDR1 and CDR2 from the germline V gene are KGHSH and LQKENI. CDR3 DNA sequence: TGTGCCAGCTCACCGGGTGGTACGCAGTATTTT. It yields the protein CASSPGGTQYF.

V gene TRBV6-1 combines with J gene TRBJ2-7, with a tentative D call TRBD1 (6 bases). Germline values: CDR1 MNHNS, CDR2 SASEGT. CDR3 size: 14 residues. V dropped 7 bases and J dropped 1 base, with 14 bases sitting between them. The CDR3 DNA follows: TGTGCCAGCAACACCGGGACATCGTCCTACGAGCAGTACTTC. Translation gives CASNTGTSSYEQYF.